The clone carrying this T cell receptor (beta chain) has a handful of counts. The antigen is not known. PCR employed 60 Vbeta and 13 Jbeta primers. Sequencing was performed with immunoSEQ multiplex PCR; in TCRdb, only in-frame clones are kept and a portion is missing. The sample lists some 140,000 clones; roughly 79% were seen once. CDR1 and CDR2 (germline): SGHRS, YFSETQ. The CDR3 length is 13 residues. V lost 4 bases to trimming and J lost 6 bases; unmatched junction nucleotides: 7. The data originate from a study of cytomegalovirus exposure and HLA in healthy donors. Study-level findings and limits: A later analysis linked some 17,000 TCR beta sequences to HLA alleles at 0.05 false discovery rate.

The origin of this receptor is a woman aged 18-29 years in good health and CMV-seronegative. The chain couples TRBV5-1 to TRBJ2-7, with 7 bases fitting TRBD1. Sequencing used PBMCs. This CDR3 is CASSNGQAREQYF. CDR3 nucleotides: TGCGCCAGCAGCAACGGACAGGCACGCGAGCAGTACTTC.